This entry features one T cell receptor beta chain sequence. The sample is drawn from a study of blood T cell repertoires in COVID-19. Using immunoSEQ multiplex PCR, the repertoire was profiled, and TCRdb retains in-frame clones only, with some absent. The sample contains hundreds of thousands of clones, around 85% of which appear only once. Germline-derived CDR1 and CDR2 are MNHEY and SVGAGI. Deletions cut 2 bases from V and 0 bases from J, with 11 bases between. The CDR3 has 15 residues. Sequencing used PBMCs or T cells enriched from blood (not recorded which). The TCR sequence derives from a woman between 50 and 59 years old who had recovered from COVID-19. The V gene is TRBV6-5, the J gene TRBJ2-7; D is perhaps TRBD2 (5 bases). Here the CDR3 reads CASSYLRGSSYEQYF. CDR3 nucleotide sequence: TGTGCCAGCAGTTACCTCCGAGGGAGCTCCTACGAGCAGTACTTC.